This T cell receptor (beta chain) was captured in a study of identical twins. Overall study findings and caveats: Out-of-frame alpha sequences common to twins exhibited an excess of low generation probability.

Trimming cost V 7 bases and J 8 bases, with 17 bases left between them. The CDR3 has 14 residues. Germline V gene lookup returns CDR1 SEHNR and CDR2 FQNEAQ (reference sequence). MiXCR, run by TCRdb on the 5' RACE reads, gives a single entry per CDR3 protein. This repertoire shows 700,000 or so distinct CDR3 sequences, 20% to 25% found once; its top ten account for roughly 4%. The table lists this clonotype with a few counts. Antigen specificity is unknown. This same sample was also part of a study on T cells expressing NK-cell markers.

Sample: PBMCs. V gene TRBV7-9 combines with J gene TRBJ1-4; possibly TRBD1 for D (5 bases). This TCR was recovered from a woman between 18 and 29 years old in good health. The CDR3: CASTREQGREKLFF. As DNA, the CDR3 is TGTGCCAGCACCCGAGAGCAGGGCCGGGAAAAACTGTTTTTT.